Listed below are T cell receptor beta chains from one sample, sequenced in a study of T cell changes during pregnancy in multiple sclerosis. Generated by immunoSEQ multiplex PCR, the TCRdb table keeps only in-frame clones and is missing some. This sample has roughly 85,000 clones, with approximately 90% found just once. Material: peripheral blood, obtained in the first trimester of pregnancy. Receptor source: a female donor with multiple sclerosis, enrolled in a pregnancy study. The CDR3 runs from the conserved cysteine through the conserved F or W. The D gene is left open where the match is weak. The listing skips clone size in some rows; elsewhere it reads once, few, many or a size class.

j_gene	v_gene	d_gene	abundance	CDR3aa	CDR3nt
TRBJ2-7	TRBV7-2	.	.	CASSLLRGSEQYF	TGTGCCAGCAGCTTATTACGGGGGTCCGAGCAGTACTTC
TRBJ2-5	TRBV7-9	TRBD2	.	CASSAPQRGPAETQYF	TGTGCCAGCAGCGCCCCCCAGCGGGGCCCCGCGGAGACCCAGTACTTC
TRBJ1-2	TRBV5-4	.	.	CASSSSQSGWNYGYTF	TGTGCCAGCAGCTCCTCCCAGTCAGGGTGGAACTATGGCTACACCTTC
TRBJ1-2	TRBV19	.	.	CASSIGLTQGLRTF	TGTGCCAGTAGTATAGGCCTTACTCAGGGACTTCGTACCTTC
TRBJ1-1	TRBV15	.	.	CATSRDLPPEAFF	TGTGCCACCAGCAGAGACCTTCCTCCTGAAGCTTTCTTT
TRBJ2-2	TRBV27	.	.	CASSPRGSSTGELFF	TGTGCCAGCAGTCCCCGGGGTAGCAGCACCGGGGAGCTGTTTTTT
TRBJ1-1	TRBV6-6	.	.	CATRTSGENTEAFF	TGTGCCACCAGGACCAGCGGGGAGAACACTGAAGCTTTCTTT
TRBJ1-5	TRBV27	.	.	CASSSSGSSLPQHF	TGTGCCAGCAGTTCAAGCGGCTCCTCCCTGCCCCAGCATTTT
TRBJ1-1	TRBV5-4	.	.	CASSSDGGDTEAFF	TGTGCCAGCAGCTCGGACGGGGGGGACACTGAAGCTTTCTTT
TRBJ2-1	TRBV6-5	TRBD2	.	CASSLAGGKGNEQFF	TGTGCCAGCAGTTTAGCGGGGGGGAAAGGCAATGAGCAGTTCTTC
TRBJ2-7	TRBV15	.	.	CATSRGAGRPEQYF	TGTGCCACCAGCAGAGGGGCGGGCCGGCCCGAGCAGTACTTC
TRBJ2-7	TRBV5-1	TRBD1	.	CASSRTGDSEQYF	TGCGCCAGCTCAAGGACAGGTGATAGCGAGCAGTACTTC
TRBJ2-3	TRBV9	TRBD2	.	CASSVEIAGFTDTQYF	TGTGCCAGCAGCGTAGAGATAGCGGGGTTCACAGATACGCAGTATTTT
TRBJ1-5	TRBV5-6	TRBD1	once	CASSLWDRGSNQPQHF	TGTGCCAGCAGCTTGTGGGACAGGGGGAGCAATCAGCCCCAGCATTTT
TRBJ2-5	TRBV19	TRBD1	.	CASSLKDRGLGETQYF	TGTGCCAGTAGTCTAAAGGACAGGGGGCTAGGGGAGACCCAGTACTTC
TRBJ2-7	TRBV7-9	.	.	CASRSGTVDSYEQYF	TGTGCCAGCAGATCCGGGACTGTGGATTCCTACGAGCAGTACTTC
TRBJ2-5	TRBV6-5	TRBD2	.	CASSYAGGQAETQYF	TGTGCCAGCAGTTACGCGGGGGGGCAGGCGGAGACCCAGTACTTC
TRBJ1-1	TRBV5-1	TRBD1	.	CASSFRQGLVNTEAFF	TGCGCCAGCAGCTTTCGACAGGGGTTGGTGAACACTGAAGCTTTCTTT
TRBJ2-7	TRBV7-9	.	.	CASSPRLQGAEYEQYF	TGTGCCAGCAGCCCCCGGTTACAGGGAGCCGAATACGAGCAGTACTTC
TRBJ1-1	TRBV6-1	.	.	CASSEGQFEAFF	TGTGCCAGCAGTGAAGGGCAGTTTGAAGCTTTCTTT
TRBJ2-7	TRBV19	.	.	CASSPAGSSYEQYF	TGTGCCAGTTCTCCGGCGGGGAGCTCCTACGAGCAGTACTTC
TRBJ1-5	TRBV19	.	.	CASQLFRNQPQHF	TGTGCCAGTCAACTCTTCAGGAATCAGCCCCAGCATTTT
TRBJ2-7	TRBV4-2	.	.	CASSQAGGVAYEQYF	TGTGCCAGCAGCCAAGCCGGCGGGGTAGCCTACGAGCAGTACTTC
TRBJ2-3	TRBV7-2	.	.	CASSLTAGAPDF	TGTGCCAGCAGCTTAACTGCGGGGGCCCCGGATTTT
TRBJ2-3	TRBV7-9	.	.	CASSRVAISTDTQYF	TGTGCCAGCAGCCGGGTAGCGATTAGCACAGATACGCAGTATTTT
TRBJ2-3	TRBV5-4	.	.	CASSPGTHNTDTQYF	TGTGCCAGCAGCCCCGGGACACATAATACAGATACGCAGTATTTT
TRBJ2-3	TRBV15	.	.	CATSTGGSDTQYF	TGTGCCACCAGCACAGGTGGGTCAGATACGCAGTATTTT
TRBJ2-3	TRBV29-1	TRBD1	.	CSVERTGTDGDTQYF	TGCAGCGTTGAGAGGACAGGCACGGATGGAGATACGCAGTATTTT
TRBJ1-3	TRBV19	.	once	CASSTNRGNTIYF	TGTGCCAGTAGTACTAACAGGGGAAACACCATATATTTT
TRBJ2-4	TRBV5-8	.	.	CASSRSSGTIAKNIQYF	TGTGCCAGCAGCCGTTCTTCCGGGACAATTGCCAAAAACATTCAGTACTTC
TRBJ2-1	TRBV7-2	.	.	CASSLVGRREAEQFF	TGTGCCAGCAGCTTAGTGGGTCGCAGGGAGGCTGAGCAGTTCTTC
TRBJ2-1	TRBV4-3	TRBD2	.	CASSQVQLTSGPGAYNEQFF	TGCGCCAGCAGCCAGGTACAATTGACTAGCGGGCCTGGCGCCTACAATGAGCAGTTCTTC
TRBJ2-7	TRBV10-3	TRBD2	.	CAISEQGGYEQYF	TGTGCCATCAGTGAGCAGGGAGGGTACGAGCAGTACTTC
TRBJ1-3	TRBV5-6	TRBD1	.	CASSSAGGSRGNTIYF	TGTGCCAGCAGCAGTGCAGGGGGCTCTCGTGGAAACACCATATATTTT
TRBJ2-3	TRBV5-4	.	.	CASSLAASHFTDTQYF	TGTGCCAGCAGCTTGGCCGCGAGCCATTTCACAGATACGCAGTATTTT
TRBJ1-3	TRBV7-2	TRBD1	.	CASSTTWTGSRSGNTIYF	TGTGCCAGCAGCACCACGTGGACAGGGTCGAGATCTGGAAACACCATATATTTT
TRBJ1-1	TRBV6-1	.	.	CASSSRGWTEAFF	TGTGCCAGCAGTTCTAGGGGCTGGACTGAAGCTTTCTTT
TRBJ1-1	TRBV5-1	.	.	CASNAGVNTEAFF	TGCGCCAGCAACGCGGGGGTGAACACTGAAGCTTTCTTT
TRBJ2-3	TRBV7-2	TRBD2	.	CASSPIGRGGRTDTQYF	TGTGCCAGCAGCCCAATAGGGCGGGGGGGCAGGACAGATACGCAGTATTTT
TRBJ2-5	TRBV10-3	TRBD1	.	CAISGTGNQETQYF	TGTGCCATCAGTGGGACAGGGAACCAAGAGACCCAGTACTTC
TRBJ1-1	TRBV5-1	.	.	CASSPGHGPSNTEAFF	TGCGCCAGCAGCCCGGGACACGGGCCTTCGAACACTGAAGCTTTCTTT
TRBJ2-7	TRBV5-1	TRBD1	.	CASSLGQGIYEQYF	TGCGCCAGCAGCTTGGGACAGGGGATCTACGAGCAGTACTTC
TRBJ2-7	TRBV2	TRBD2	.	CASSFGLASYEQYF	TGTGCCAGCAGTTTCGGACTAGCTTCCTACGAGCAGTACTTC
TRBJ1-6	TRBV18	.	.	CASSPRTADNSPLHF	TGTGCCAGCTCACCAAGGACAGCAGATAATTCACCCCTCCACTTT
TRBJ2-3	TRBV29-1	TRBD2	once	CSVGGTSGRDTQYF	TGCAGCGTCGGAGGGACTAGCGGGCGGGATACGCAGTATTTT
TRBJ2-1	TRBV7-3	.	.	CASSPSPSTNEQFF	TGTGCCAGCAGCCCTTCCCCCTCAACAAATGAGCAGTTCTTC
TRBJ1-1	TRBV19	TRBD1	.	CAISGQGKGSTEAFF	TGTGCCATTAGCGGACAGGGTAAGGGGAGCACTGAAGCTTTCTTT
TRBJ2-1	TRBV4-2	.	.	CASSGPGSPKSSYNEQFF	TGTGCCAGCAGCGGTCCTGGTAGCCCAAAGAGCTCCTACAATGAGCAGTTCTTC
TRBJ2-3	TRBV6-6	.	.	CASNQGNSGTDTQYF	TGTGCCAGCAACCAGGGGAACTCAGGCACAGATACGCAGTATTTT
TRBJ2-7	TRBV5-6	.	.	CASSLSQGGYEQYF	TGTGCCAGCAGCTTGTCACAGGGTGGCTACGAGCAGTACTTC
TRBJ1-2	TRBV5-6	.	few	CASSLVGSGGYTF	TGTGCCAGCAGCTTGGTCGGGAGTGGTGGCTACACCTTC
TRBJ2-7	TRBV27	.	.	CASSLGRGRSYEQYF	TGTGCCAGCAGTTTAGGGCGGGGCCGCTCCTACGAGCAGTACTTC
TRBJ2-2	TRBV7-6	.	.	CASSPRRDPNTGELFF	TGTGCCAGCAGCCCACGGAGGGACCCGAACACCGGGGAGCTGTTTTTT
TRBJ1-1	TRBV6-5	.	.	CASSLGGRGAFF	TGTGCCAGCAGCCTAGGGGGAAGGGGAGCTTTCTTT